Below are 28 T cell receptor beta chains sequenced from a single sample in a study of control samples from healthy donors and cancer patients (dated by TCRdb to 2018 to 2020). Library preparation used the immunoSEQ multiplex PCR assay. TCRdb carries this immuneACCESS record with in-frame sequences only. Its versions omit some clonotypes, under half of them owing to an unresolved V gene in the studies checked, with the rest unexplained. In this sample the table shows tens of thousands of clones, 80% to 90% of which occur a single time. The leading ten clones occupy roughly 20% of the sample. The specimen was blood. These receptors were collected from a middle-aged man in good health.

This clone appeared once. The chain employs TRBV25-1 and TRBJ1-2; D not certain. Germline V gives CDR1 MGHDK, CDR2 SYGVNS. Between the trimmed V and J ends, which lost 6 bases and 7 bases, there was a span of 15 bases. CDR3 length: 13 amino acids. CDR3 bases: TGTGCCAGCAGCCCGGCCCTCTGGCTTGGCTACACCTTC. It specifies CASSPALWLGYTF.

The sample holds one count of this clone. CDR3 DNA: TGTGCAGTGAAGGGAAGCACAGATACGCAGTATTTT. It is translated as CAVKGSTDTQYF. The genes are TRBV10-3 and TRBJ2-3; no clear D. The CDR3 extends over 12 amino acids. Germline CDR1 ENHRY, CDR2 SYGVKD.

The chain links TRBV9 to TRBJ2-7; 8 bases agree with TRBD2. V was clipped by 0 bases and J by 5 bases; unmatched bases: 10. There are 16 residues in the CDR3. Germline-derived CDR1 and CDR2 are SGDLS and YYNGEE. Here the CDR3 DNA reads TGTGCCAGCAGCGTAGACCCCCCCCACGGGAGGGACGAGCAGTACTTC. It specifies CASSVDPPHGRDEQYF. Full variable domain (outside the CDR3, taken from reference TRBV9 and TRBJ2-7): DSGVTQTPKHLITATGQRVTLRCSPRSGDLSVYWYQQSLDQGLQFLIQYYNGEERAKGNILERFSAQQFPDLHSELNLSSLELGDSALYFCASSVDPPHGRDEQYFGPGTRLTVT.

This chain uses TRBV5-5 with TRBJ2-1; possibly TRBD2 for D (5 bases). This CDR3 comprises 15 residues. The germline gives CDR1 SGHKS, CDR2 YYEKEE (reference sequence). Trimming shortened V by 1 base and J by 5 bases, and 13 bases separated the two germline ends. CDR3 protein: CASSLLIPGNNEQFF. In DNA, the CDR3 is TGTGCCAGCAGCTTGCTCATACCGGGAAACAATGAGCAGTTCTTC.

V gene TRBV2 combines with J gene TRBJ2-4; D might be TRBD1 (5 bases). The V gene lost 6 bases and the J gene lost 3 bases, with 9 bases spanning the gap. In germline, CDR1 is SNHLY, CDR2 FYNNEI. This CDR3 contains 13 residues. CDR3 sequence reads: CASSLGHKNIQYF. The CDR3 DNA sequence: TGTGCCAGCAGCCTGGGGCACAAAAACATTCAGTACTTC.

The CDR3 region is CASSPLSGSGTDTQYF. For the CDR3, the DNA is TGTGCCAGCAGCCCCCTAAGCGGGAGTGGCACAGATACGCAGTATTTT. The chain joins TRBV14 to TRBJ2-3, with 8 nucleotides matching TRBD2. The germline gives CDR1 SGHDN, CDR2 FVKESK. The CDR3 length is 16 residues. V gave up 4 bases and J gave up 1 base; unmatched junction bases: 7.

The CDR3 loop is CASTSSGNTIYF. In DNA, the CDR3 is TGTGCCTCCACAAGCTCTGGAAACACCATATATTTT. J is TRBJ1-3 and V is TRBV6-5; unclear D gene. The V end was cut by 11 bases, the J end by 0 bases, with 8 bases between. The germline V gene encodes CDR1 MNHEY and CDR2 SVGAGI. The CDR3 runs 12 residues.

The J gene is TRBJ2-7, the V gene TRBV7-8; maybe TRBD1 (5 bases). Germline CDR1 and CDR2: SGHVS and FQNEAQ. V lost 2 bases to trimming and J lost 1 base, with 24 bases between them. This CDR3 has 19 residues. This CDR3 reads CASSLHPRTDKDKSYEQYV. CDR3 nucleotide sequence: TGTGCCAGCAGCTTACATCCCAGAACCGATAAGGACAAATCCTACGAGCAGTACGTC.

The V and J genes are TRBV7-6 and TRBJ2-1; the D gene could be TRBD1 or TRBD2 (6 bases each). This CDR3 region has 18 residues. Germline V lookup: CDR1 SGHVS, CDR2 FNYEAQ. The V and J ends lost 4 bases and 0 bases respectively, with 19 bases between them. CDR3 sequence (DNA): TGTGCCAGCAGCTCCCTACGTGCGGGACAAATCTCCTACAATGAGCAGTTCTTC. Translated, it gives CASSSLRAGQISYNEQFF.

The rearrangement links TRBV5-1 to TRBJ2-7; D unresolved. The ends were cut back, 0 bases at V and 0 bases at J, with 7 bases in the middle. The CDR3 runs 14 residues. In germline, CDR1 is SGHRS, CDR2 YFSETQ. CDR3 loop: CASSLVPVSYEQYF. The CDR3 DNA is TGCGCCAGCAGCTTGGTTCCGGTCTCCTACGAGCAGTACTTC.

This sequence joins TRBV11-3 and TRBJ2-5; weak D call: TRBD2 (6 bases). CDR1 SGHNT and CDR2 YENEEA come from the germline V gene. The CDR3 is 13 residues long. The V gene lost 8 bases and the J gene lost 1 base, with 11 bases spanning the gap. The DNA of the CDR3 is TGTGCCAGCCGCCAGCGGGCCCAAGAGACCCAGTACTTC. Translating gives CASRQRAQETQYF. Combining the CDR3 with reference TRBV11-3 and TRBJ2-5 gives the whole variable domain EAGVVQSPRYKIIEKKQPVAFWCNPISGHNTLYWYLQNLGQGPELLIRYENEEAVDDSQLPKDRFSAERLKGVDSTLKIQPAELGDSAVYLCASRQRAQETQYFGPGTRLLVL.

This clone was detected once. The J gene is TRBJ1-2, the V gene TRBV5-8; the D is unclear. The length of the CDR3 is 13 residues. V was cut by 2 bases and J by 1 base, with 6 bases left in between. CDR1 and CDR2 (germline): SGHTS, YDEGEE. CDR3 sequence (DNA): TGTGCCAGCAGCTTCAAACATAACTATGGCTACACCTTC. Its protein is CASSFKHNYGYTF.

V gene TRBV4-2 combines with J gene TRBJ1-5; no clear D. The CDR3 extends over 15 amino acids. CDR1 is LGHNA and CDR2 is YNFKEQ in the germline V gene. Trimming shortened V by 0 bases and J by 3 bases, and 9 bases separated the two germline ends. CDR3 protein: CASSQDLGTNQPQHF. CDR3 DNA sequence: TGTGCCAGCAGCCAAGATTTGGGTACCAATCAGCCCCAGCATTTT.

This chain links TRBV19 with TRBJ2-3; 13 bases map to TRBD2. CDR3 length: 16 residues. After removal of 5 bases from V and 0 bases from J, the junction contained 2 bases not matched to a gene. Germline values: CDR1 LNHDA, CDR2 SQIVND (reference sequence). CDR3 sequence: CASSVGLAGSTDTQYF. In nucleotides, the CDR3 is TGTGCCAGTAGTGTGGGACTAGCGGGGAGCACAGATACGCAGTATTTT.

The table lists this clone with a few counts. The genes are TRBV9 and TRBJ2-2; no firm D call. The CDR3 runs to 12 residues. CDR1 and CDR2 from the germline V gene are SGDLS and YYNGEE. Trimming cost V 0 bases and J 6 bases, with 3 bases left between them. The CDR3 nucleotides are TGTGCCAGCAGCGTAGATGCCGGGGAGCTGTTTTTT. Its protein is CASSVDAGELFF.

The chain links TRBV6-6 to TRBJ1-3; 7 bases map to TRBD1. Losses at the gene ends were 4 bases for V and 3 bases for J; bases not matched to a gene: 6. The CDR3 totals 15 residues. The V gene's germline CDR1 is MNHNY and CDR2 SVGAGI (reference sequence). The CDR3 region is CASSSSRGLGNTIYF. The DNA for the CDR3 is TGTGCCAGCAGTTCTTCAAGGGGGCTTGGAAACACCATATATTTT.

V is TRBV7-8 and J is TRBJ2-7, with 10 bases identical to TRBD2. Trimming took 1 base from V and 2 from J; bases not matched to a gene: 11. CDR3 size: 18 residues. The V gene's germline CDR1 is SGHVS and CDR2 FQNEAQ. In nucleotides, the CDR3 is TGTGCCAGCAGCTTAGGAGGGGTAGCGGGAGGCCCTACCTACGAGCAGTACTTC. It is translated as CASSLGGVAGGPTYEQYF.

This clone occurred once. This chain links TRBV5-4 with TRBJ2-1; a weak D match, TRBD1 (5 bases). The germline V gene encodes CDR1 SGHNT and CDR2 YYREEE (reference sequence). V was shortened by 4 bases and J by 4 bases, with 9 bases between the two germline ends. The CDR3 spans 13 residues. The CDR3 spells CASSVQGYNEQFF. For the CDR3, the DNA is TGTGCCAGCAGCGTTCAGGGTTACAATGAGCAGTTCTTC.

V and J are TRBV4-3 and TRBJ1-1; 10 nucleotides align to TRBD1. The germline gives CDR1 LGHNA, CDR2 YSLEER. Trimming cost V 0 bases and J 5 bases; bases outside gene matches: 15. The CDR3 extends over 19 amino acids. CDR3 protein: CASSQDLDRGRGLWTEAFF. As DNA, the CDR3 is TGCGCCAGCAGCCAAGATCTCGACAGGGGGCGAGGATTGTGGACTGAAGCTTTCTTT.

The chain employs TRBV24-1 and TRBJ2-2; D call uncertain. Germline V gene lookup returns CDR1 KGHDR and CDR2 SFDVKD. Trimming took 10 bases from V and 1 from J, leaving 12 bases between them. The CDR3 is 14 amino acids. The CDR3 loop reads CATGSAQNTGELFF. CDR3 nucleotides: TGTGCCACGGGTTCGGCCCAGAACACCGGGGAGCTGTTTTTT.

CDR3 nucleotide sequence: TGTGCCAGCAGCCCTGGACTAGTTGATACGCAGTATTTT. It is translated as CASSPGLVDTQYF. V and J are TRBV11-3 and TRBJ2-3; 7 bases match TRBD2. In germline, CDR1 is SGHNT, CDR2 YENEEA. Trimming removed 5 bases from V and 6 bases from J; junction bases left unmatched: 5. CDR3 length: 13 residues.

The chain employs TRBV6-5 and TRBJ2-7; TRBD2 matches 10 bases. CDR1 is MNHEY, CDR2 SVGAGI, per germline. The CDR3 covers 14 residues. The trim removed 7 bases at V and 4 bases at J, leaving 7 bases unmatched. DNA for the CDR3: TGTGCCAGCATTAGGACTAGCGGTCCTTACGAGCAGTACTTC. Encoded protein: CASIRTSGPYEQYF.

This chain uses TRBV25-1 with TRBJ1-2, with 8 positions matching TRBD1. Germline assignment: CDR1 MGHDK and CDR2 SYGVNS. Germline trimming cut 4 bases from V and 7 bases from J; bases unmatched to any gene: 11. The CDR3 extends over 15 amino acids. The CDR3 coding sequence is TGTGCCAGCAGTGGACAAGGACAGGGAGGACGTGGCTACACCTTC. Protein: CASSGQGQGGRGYTF.

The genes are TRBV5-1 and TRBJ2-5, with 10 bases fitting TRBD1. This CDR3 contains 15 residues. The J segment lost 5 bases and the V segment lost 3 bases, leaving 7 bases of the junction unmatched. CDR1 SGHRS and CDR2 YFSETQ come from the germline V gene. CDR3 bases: TGCGCCAGCAGCTCCGGGACAGGGGAAGCGGAGACCCAGTACTTC. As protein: CASSSGTGEAETQYF.

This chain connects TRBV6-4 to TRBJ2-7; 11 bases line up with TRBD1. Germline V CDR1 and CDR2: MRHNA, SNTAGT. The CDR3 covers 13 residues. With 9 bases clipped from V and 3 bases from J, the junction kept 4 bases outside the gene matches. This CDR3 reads CARGTGGLYEQYF. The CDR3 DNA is TGTGCCAGAGGGACAGGGGGACTCTACGAGCAGTACTTC.

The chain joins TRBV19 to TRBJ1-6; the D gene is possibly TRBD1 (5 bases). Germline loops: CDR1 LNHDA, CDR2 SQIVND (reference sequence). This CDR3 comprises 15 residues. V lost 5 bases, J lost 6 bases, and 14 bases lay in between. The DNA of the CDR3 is TGTGCCAGTAGTCGGACCGGGACGGTTAATTCACCCCTCCACTTT. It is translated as CASSRTGTVNSPLHF.

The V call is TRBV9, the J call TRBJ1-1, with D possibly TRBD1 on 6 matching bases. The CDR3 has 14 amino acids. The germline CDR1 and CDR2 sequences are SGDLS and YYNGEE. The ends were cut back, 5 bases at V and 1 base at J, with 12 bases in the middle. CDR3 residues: CASSRGLGNTEAFF. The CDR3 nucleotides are TGTGCCAGCAGTCGGGGGCTTGGGAACACTGAAGCTTTCTTT.

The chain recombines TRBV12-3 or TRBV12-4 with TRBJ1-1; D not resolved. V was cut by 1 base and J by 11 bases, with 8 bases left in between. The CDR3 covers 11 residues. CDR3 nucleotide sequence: TGTGCCAGCAGTTTAGGGATATTTGCTTTCTTT. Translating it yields CASSLGIFAFF.